A single sample gave rise to the 30 T cell receptor beta chains below, sequenced in a study of cytomegalovirus exposure and HLA in healthy donors. The PCR was carried out with 60 Vbeta primers and 13 Jbeta primers. Measured with immunoSEQ multiplex PCR; TCRdb has only the in-frame clones, and not every one. The table has some 95,000 clones, approximately 70% seen once. Material: PBMCs. Receptors originate from a man younger than 45 in good health and CMV-seronegative.

This chain connects TRBV30 to TRBJ1-5, with D maybe TRBD1 (6 bases). Trimming shortened V by 0 bases and J by 5 bases, and 11 bases separated the two germline ends. The CDR3 is 14 amino acids. The germline V gene encodes CDR1 GTSNPN and CDR2 SVGIG (reference sequence). The CDR3 DNA sequence: TGTGCCTGGAGTGTACAAGGGGGTTATCAGCCCCAGCATTTT. Translating it yields CAWSVQGGYQPQHF.

The V gene is TRBV5-6, the J gene TRBJ1-5; D might be TRBD1 (6 bases). Trimming took 1 base from V and 6 from J, leaving 20 bases between them. The CDR3 is 17 amino acids. CDR1 SGHDT and CDR2 YYEEEE come from the germline V gene. CDR3 residues: CASSLSGTEGGFQPQHF. CDR3 bases: TGTGCCAGCAGCTTGTCCGGGACGGAGGGGGGGTTTCAGCCCCAGCATTTT.

The chain recombines TRBV30 with TRBJ1-1; D call uncertain. The ends were cut back, 0 bases at V and 2 bases at J, with 7 bases in the middle. Germline V gene data show CDR1 as GTSNPN and CDR2 as SVGIG (reference sequence). This CDR3 is built from 13 residues. The CDR3 is CAWSVGVNTEAFF. CDR3 nucleotides: TGTGCCTGGAGTGTAGGAGTTAACACTGAAGCTTTCTTT.

This rearrangement joins TRBV7-9 to TRBJ2-7; D not resolved. Germline-derived CDR1 and CDR2 are SEHNR and FQNEAQ (reference sequence). The CDR3 has 12 amino acids. The V and J ends lost 4 bases and 0 bases respectively, with 4 bases between them. The CDR3 DNA follows: TGTGCCAGCAGCTCGAGCTCCTACGAGCAGTACTTC. This sequence encodes CASSSSSYEQYF.

Only a few counts were recorded for this clone. V usage is TRBV7-8 and J usage is TRBJ1-6, with D maybe TRBD1 (5 bases). Germline CDR1 is SGHVS and CDR2 is FQNEAQ. With 3 bases removed from V and 7 bases from J, the gap between germline ends came to 19 bases. The CDR3 runs to 17 residues. CDR3 nucleotides: TGTGCCAGCAGCTTTGTTCAGGGCAGTCCTCGGAATTCACCCCTCCACTTT. Translating it yields CASSFVQGSPRNSPLHF.

This clone was counted between two and nine times. CDR3: CASSLTGSTGELFF. DNA of the CDR3: TGTGCCAGCAGCTTAACTGGGAGCACCGGGGAGCTGTTTTTT. This sequence joins TRBV7-3 and TRBJ2-2; perhaps TRBD2 as D (5 bases). V lost 0 bases to trimming and J lost 4 bases, with 6 bases between them. CDR1 and CDR2 from the germline V gene are SGHTA and FQGTGA. The CDR3 totals 14 residues. Looking up the rest from reference TRBV7-3 and TRBJ2-2 gives the full variable domain: GAGVSQTPSNKVTEKGKYVELRCDPISGHTALYWYRQSLGQGPEFLIYFQGTGAADDSGLPNDRFFAVRPEGSVSTLKIQRTERGDSAVYLCASSLTGSTGELFFGEGSRLTVL.

A note on this clone: At one end, the junction sequence differs from germline, possibly due to a read error. The rearrangement joins TRBV7-9 to TRBJ1-2; D not certain. The CDR3 totals 12 residues. Germline V lookup: CDR1 SEHNR, CDR2 FQNEAQ (reference sequence). The CDR3 here is CSSSSGGDGYTF. The CDR3 DNA follows: TGTTCCAGCAGCTCAGGAGGAGATGGCTACACCTTC.

The chain combines TRBV5-1 with TRBJ2-7; 7 bases fit TRBD1. Losses at the gene ends were 2 bases for V and 4 bases for J; bases not matched to a gene: 9. This CDR3 has 15 amino acids. Looked up from germline, CDR1 is SGHRS and CDR2 is YFSETQ. The DNA of the CDR3 is TGCGCCAGCAGCTTAATCTCGGGACAGACTTACGAGCAGTACTTC. Translated, it gives CASSLISGQTYEQYF. The full variable domain, rest sourced from reference TRBV5-1 and TRBJ2-7, is KAGVTQTPRYLIKTRGQQVTLSCSPISGHRSVSWYQQTPGQGLQFLFEYFSETQRNKGNFPGRFSGRQFSNSRSEMNVSTLELGDSALYLCASSLISGQTYEQYFGPGTRLTVT.

The chain has TRBV4-1 and TRBJ1-5; D is unresolved. CDR3 length equals 15 residues. Germline CDR1 reads MGHRA; CDR2 reads YSYEKL. V lost 1 base to trimming and J lost 2 bases, with 9 bases between them. CDR3: CASSQAGLGNQPQHF. The CDR3, as DNA: TGCGCCAGCAGCCAAGCTGGGCTCGGCAATCAGCCCCAGCATTTT.

V usage is TRBV6-1 and J usage is TRBJ1-2; TRBD1 is a possible D gene (5 bases). The CDR3 extends over 14 amino acids. The germline V gene has CDR1 MNHNS and CDR2 SASEGT. V lost 3 bases, J lost 5 bases, and 13 bases lay in between. CDR3 sequence reads: CASSEAGTGYGYTF. As DNA, the CDR3 is TGTGCCAGCAGTGAGGCAGGAACAGGATATGGCTACACCTTC.

The J gene is TRBJ1-2, the V gene TRBV5-1; 7 bases are a match to TRBD1. V lost 3 bases, J lost 4 bases, and 9 bases stayed unmatched. Germline CDR1 and CDR2: SGHRS and YFSETQ. CDR3 length equals 15 residues. CDR3 DNA sequence: TGCGCCAGCAGCTCCTCTGGGGACAGCCTCTATGGCTACACCTTC. Its protein product is CASSSSGDSLYGYTF.

The CDR3 DNA reads TGTGCCAGCAGTTACTCGCCGCAGGGGCTCACTGAAGCTTTCTTT. Amino acids: CASSYSPQGLTEAFF. V gene TRBV6-6 combines with J gene TRBJ1-1; the D gene is possibly TRBD1 (6 bases). The length of the CDR3 is 15 residues. In germline, CDR1 is MNHNY, CDR2 SVGAGI (reference sequence). Trimming took off 0 bases at V and 4 bases at J, with 12 bases between the two ends.

This clone occurred a few times. The chain joins TRBV30 to TRBJ1-4, with D possibly matching TRBD1 (6 bases). CDR1 GTSNPN and CDR2 SVGIG come from the germline V gene (reference sequence). Between the trimmed V and J ends, which lost 5 bases and 6 bases, there was a span of 13 bases. The CDR3 is made up of 13 amino acids. The CDR3 reads CAWGGGLDEKLFF. In nucleotides, the CDR3 is TGTGCCTGGGGCGGGGGGCTGGATGAAAAACTGTTTTTT.

In its sample, this clone was seen a few times. J is TRBJ1-3 and V is TRBV30; D unclear. Germline CDR1 and CDR2: GTSNPN and SVGIG (reference sequence). The CDR3 covers 11 residues. Trimming took off 2 bases at V and 4 bases at J, with 3 bases between the two ends. The CDR3 DNA is TGTGCCTGGAGTCGGGGAAACACCATATATTTT. It yields the protein CAWSRGNTIYF. The full variable domain, in which reference TRBV30 and TRBJ1-3 provide the parts outside the CDR3, is SQTIHQWPATLVQPVGSPLSLECTVEGTSNPNLYWYRQAAGRGLQLLFYSVGIGQISSEVPQNLSASRPQDRQFILSSKKLLLSDSGFYLCAWSRGNTIYFGEGSWLTVV.

The CDR3 nucleotides read TGCAGCGTCGTTAGACTAGCGGACAGCTCCTACGAGCAGTACTTC. Protein sequence: CSVVRLADSSYEQYF. The chain joins TRBV29-1 to TRBJ2-5, with TRBD2 matching 9 bases. The better agreement between TRBJ2-7 and the DNA end casts doubt on the J call. There are 15 residues in the CDR3. Germline V lookup: CDR1 SQVTM, CDR2 ANQGSEA.

The table lists this clone with a few counts. This sequence joins TRBV4-1 and TRBJ1-2, with TRBD1 matching 10 bases. Germline V gives CDR1 MGHRA, CDR2 YSYEKL. After removal of 4 bases from V and 2 bases from J, the junction contained 1 base not matched to a gene. This CDR3 comprises 14 residues. The CDR3 region has the DNA TGCGCCAGCAGCCTGGGACAGGGGAACTATGGCTACACCTTC. The encoded protein is CASSLGQGNYGYTF.

This chain uses TRBV25-1 with TRBJ2-2, with TRBD1 matching over 8 bases. The CDR3 extends over 14 amino acids. Losses at the gene ends were 9 bases for V and 3 bases for J; bases not matched to a gene: 6. CDR1 MGHDK and CDR2 SYGVNS come from the germline V gene. In DNA form, the CDR3 reads TGTGCCAGTTCCGGGACAGGAGACACCGGGGAGCTGTTTTTT. Its protein product is CASSGTGDTGELFF.

This clone turned up a few times. This CDR3 is CASRPPTGEGTEAFF. In nucleotides, the CDR3 is TGTGCCAGCAGACCTCCGACAGGTGAGGGCACTGAAGCTTTCTTT. This chain uses TRBV6-5 with TRBJ1-1; a possible D gene is TRBD1 (6 bases). This CDR3 spans 15 amino acids. V lost 6 bases and J 4 bases, leaving 18 bases between the germline ends. Germline V CDR1 and CDR2: MNHEY, SVGAGI.

The chain carries TRBV30 and TRBJ2-3, with D uncertain. CDR3 size: 12 residues. V was cut by 0 bases and J by 8 bases, with 9 bases left in between. From germline, CDR1 is GTSNPN and CDR2 SVGIG (reference sequence). CDR3 DNA: TGTGCCTGGAGTGTTGGCCCTTCTACGCAGTATTTT. The encoded protein is CAWSVGPSTQYF.

The CDR3 nucleotides read TGTGCCAGCAGCTTCGGGACAGCCTACGAGCAGTACTTC. Amino acid sequence: CASSFGTAYEQYF. The chain couples TRBV7-9 to TRBJ2-7, with 7 nucleotides matching TRBD1. The V segment lost 3 bases and the J segment 2 bases; nucleotides outside the gene matches: 1. This CDR3 is built from 13 residues. Germline-derived CDR1 and CDR2 are SEHNR and FQNEAQ (reference sequence).

The CDR3 is CASSSRFEQGRSGYEQYF. The CDR3 bases are TGCGCCAGCAGCTCAAGGTTTGAACAGGGTAGGTCAGGCTACGAGCAGTACTTC. The chain has TRBV4-1 and TRBJ2-7, with a weak D call TRBD1 (6 bases). V was clipped by 5 bases and J by 3 bases, with 26 bases between them. This CDR3 contains 18 residues. Germline-derived CDR1 and CDR2 are MGHRA and YSYEKL.

CDR3 loop: CASRYTGYVSEQYF. The CDR3, as DNA: TGTGCCAGCAGGTACACAGGGTATGTCAGCGAGCAGTACTTC. The chain links TRBV6-1 to TRBJ2-7, with D possibly being TRBD1 (6 bases). The CDR3 extends over 14 amino acids. Trimming removed 6 bases from V and 6 bases from J, with 18 bases in between. CDR1 MNHNS and CDR2 SASEGT come from the germline V gene.

The chain is built from TRBV19 and TRBJ1-5; weak D call: TRBD1 (5 bases). CDR1 is LNHDA, CDR2 SQIVND, per germline (reference sequence). Trimming removed 2 bases from V and 1 base from J, with 12 bases in between. The CDR3 length is 16 residues. The CDR3 bases are TGTGCCAGTAGTATAACCCTACGGGGGAGCAATCAGCCCCAGCATTTT. As protein: CASSITLRGSNQPQHF.

This clone has more than one count but fewer than ten. CDR3 in amino acids: CASSSNSFLGYTF. The DNA of the CDR3 is TGTGCCAGCAGCTCTAACAGCTTTCTAGGCTACACCTTC. The chain recombines TRBV7-2 with TRBJ1-2; no reliable D call. Germline V gives CDR1 SGHTA, CDR2 FQGNSA. The CDR3 is made up of 13 amino acids. V shed 4 bases and J shed 8 bases, with 14 bases lying between them.

This clone was seen more than once but under ten times. V and J are TRBV9 and TRBJ2-7, with 8 bases lining up with TRBD1. CDR3 size: 15 residues. Germline assignment: CDR1 SGDLS and CDR2 YYNGEE. Unmatched junction bases numbered 9, after V lost 6 bases and J lost 1 base. The CDR3 DNA reads as TGTGCCAGCACCCCCCACACAGGGGGTTCCTACGAGCAGTACTTC. As protein: CASTPHTGGSYEQYF. Full variable domain (remainder filled in from reference TRBV9 and TRBJ2-7): DSGVTQTPKHLITATGQRVTLRCSPRSGDLSVYWYQQSLDQGLQFLIQYYNGEERAKGNILERFSAQQFPDLHSELNLSSLELGDSALYFCASTPHTGGSYEQYFGPGTRLTVT.

The chain couples TRBV4-1 to TRBJ2-4; 8 bases fit TRBD2. Looked up from germline, CDR1 is MGHRA and CDR2 is YSYEKL. There are 17 residues in the CDR3. Trimming took 0 bases from V and 7 from J; bases not matched to a gene: 11. CDR3 in amino acids: CASSQDHLVGGRNIQYF. CDR3 sequence (DNA): TGCGCCAGCAGCCAAGATCACCTAGTCGGCGGGAGGAACATTCAGTACTTC.

The DNA for the CDR3 is TGTGCCAGCAGCTCCGCCTACGAGCAGTACTTC. It yields the protein CASSSAYEQYF. V and J are TRBV7-8 and TRBJ2-7; D call uncertain. Per the germline V gene, CDR1 is SGHVS and CDR2 is FQNEAQ. The V end lost 4 bases, the J end lost 2 bases, and 3 bases lay between the germline ends. This CDR3 spans 11 amino acids.

The genes are TRBV7-3 and TRBJ2-1; D may be TRBD1 (5 bases). The V end was cut by 0 bases, the J end by 5 bases, with 11 bases between. There are 15 residues in the CDR3. The germline CDR1 and CDR2 sequences are SGHTA and FQGTGA. The CDR3 region is CASSLTARVNNEQFF. CDR3 DNA: TGTGCCAGCAGCTTAACCGCCAGGGTGAACAATGAGCAGTTCTTC.

V usage is TRBV5-1 and J usage is TRBJ2-2, with 8 bases aligning to TRBD1. This CDR3 is built from 16 residues. V shed 4 bases, J shed 1 base, and the junction held 6 bases outside the gene matches. CDR1 is SGHRS, CDR2 YFSETQ, per germline. CDR3 residues: CASSGGQGWNTGELFF. As DNA, the CDR3 is TGCGCCAGCAGCGGCGGACAGGGTTGGAACACCGGGGAGCTGTTTTTT. Based on the CDR3 plus reference TRBV5-1 and TRBJ2-2, the full variable domain is KAGVTQTPRYLIKTRGQQVTLSCSPISGHRSVSWYQQTPGQGLQFLFEYFSETQRNKGNFPGRFSGRQFSNSRSEMNVSTLELGDSALYLCASSGGQGWNTGELFFGEGSRLTVL.

The chain uses TRBV19 and TRBJ1-2; D not certain. Trimming took off 5 bases at V and 6 bases at J, with 28 bases between the two ends. CDR1 and CDR2 from the germline V gene are LNHDA and SQIVND (reference sequence). The CDR3 is 18 residues long. The CDR3 DNA reads as TGTGCCAGTAGTGAAGGGTCGGGGAGAAGAAAAGTCACAGATGGCTACACCTTC. It translates to CASSEGSGRRKVTDGYTF.